A single sample gave rise to the 3 T cell receptor beta chains below, sequenced in a study of blood T cell repertoires in COVID-19. TCRdb keeps only in-frame clones here, not all; method: immunoSEQ multiplex PCR. The data show 72,000 or so clones, 75% to 90% seen once. The sample taken for sequencing was peripheral blood. The receptor set was obtained from a man aged 45-65 years with active COVID-19.

This clone has a single count. The rearrangement uses TRBV5-1 and TRBJ2-1, with D perhaps TRBD2 (6 bases). Trimming removed 3 bases from V and 9 bases from J, with 16 bases in between. Per germline, CDR1 SGHRS and CDR2 YFSETQ. The CDR3 covers 14 residues. For the CDR3, the DNA is TGCGCCAGCAGCTCTGAGACGGCGGGAAGTGAGCAGTTCTTC. This translates into CASSSETAGSEQFF.

This sequence joins TRBV7-2 and TRBJ2-1, with TRBD2 matching 9 bases. The J segment lost 2 bases and the V segment lost 3 bases, leaving 5 bases of the junction unmatched. This CDR3 is 16 amino acids long. Germline CDR1 SGHTA, CDR2 FQGNSA. CDR3 region: CASSFVSGGPYNEQFF. For the CDR3, the DNA is TGTGCCAGCAGCTTCGTGAGCGGGGGGCCCTACAATGAGCAGTTCTTC. The variable domain in full, completed from reference TRBV7-2 and TRBJ2-1, reads GAGVSQSPSNKVTEKGKDVELRCDPISGHTALYWYRQSLGQGLEFLIYFQGNSAPDKSGLPSDRFSAERTGGSVSTLTIQRTQQEDSAVYLCASSFVSGGPYNEQFFGPGTRLTVL.

DNA for the CDR3: TGTGCCAGCAGTGACTCCTCCAGGGGGCCCAAAGCTTTCTTT. Translated: CASSDSSRGPKAFF. The J gene is TRBJ1-1, the V gene TRBV6-4; 8 bases line up with TRBD1. J lost 9 bases, V lost 0 bases, and 6 bases had no gene match. The germline gives CDR1 MRHNA, CDR2 SNTAGT. This CDR3 has 14 amino acids.